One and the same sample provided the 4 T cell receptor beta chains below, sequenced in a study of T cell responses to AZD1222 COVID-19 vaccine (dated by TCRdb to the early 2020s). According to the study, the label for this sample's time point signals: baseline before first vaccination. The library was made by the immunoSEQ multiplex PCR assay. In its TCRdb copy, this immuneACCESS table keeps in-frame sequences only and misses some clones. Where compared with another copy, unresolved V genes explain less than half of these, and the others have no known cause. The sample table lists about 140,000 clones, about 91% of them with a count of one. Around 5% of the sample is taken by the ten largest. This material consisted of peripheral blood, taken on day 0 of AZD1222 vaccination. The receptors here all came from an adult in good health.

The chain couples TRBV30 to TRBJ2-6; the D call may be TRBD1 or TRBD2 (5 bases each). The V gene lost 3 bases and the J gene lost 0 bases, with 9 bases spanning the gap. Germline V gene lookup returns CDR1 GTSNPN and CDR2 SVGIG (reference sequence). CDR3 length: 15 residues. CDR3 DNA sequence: TGTGCCTGGAGGGGACGTTTCTCTGGGGCCAACGTCCTGACTTTC. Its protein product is CAWRGRFSGANVLTF.

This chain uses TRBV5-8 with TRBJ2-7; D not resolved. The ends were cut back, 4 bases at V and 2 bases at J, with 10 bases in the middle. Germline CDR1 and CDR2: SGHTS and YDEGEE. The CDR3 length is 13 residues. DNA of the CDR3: TGTGCCAGCAGCCACGCTCCGCCCTACGAGCAGTACTTC. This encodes CASSHAPPYEQYF.

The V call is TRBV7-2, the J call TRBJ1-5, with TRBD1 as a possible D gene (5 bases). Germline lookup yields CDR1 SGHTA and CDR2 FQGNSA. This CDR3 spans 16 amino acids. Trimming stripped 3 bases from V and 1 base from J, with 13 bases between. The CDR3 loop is CASSFWGRGSNQPQHF. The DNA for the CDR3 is TGTGCCAGCAGCTTCTGGGGACGGGGCAGCAATCAGCCCCAGCATTTT.

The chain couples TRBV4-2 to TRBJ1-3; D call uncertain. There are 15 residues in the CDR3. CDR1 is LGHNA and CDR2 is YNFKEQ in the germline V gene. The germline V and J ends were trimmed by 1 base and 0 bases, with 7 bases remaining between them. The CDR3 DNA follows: TGTGCCAGCAGCCAAGCCAGCCTCTCTGGAAACACCATATATTTT. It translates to CASSQASLSGNTIYF.